The clone carrying this TCR beta chain was counted a single time. Its specificity is unknown. TCRdb keeps only in-frame clones here, not all; method: immunoSEQ multiplex PCR. The repertoire consists of 75,000 to 100,000 clones, with about 80% occurring once and the leading ten covering about 5.5%. This record belongs to a study of OX40 agonist ivuxolimab in advanced cancers. Study-level results: Patients with a partial response at 0.1-3.0 mg/kg had among the lowest clonal expansion.

CDR3 length equals 14 residues. Looked up from germline, CDR1 is SGHDT and CDR2 is YYEEEE. V lost 2 bases to trimming and J lost 5 bases; unmatched junction nucleotides: 2. Material: CD4+ or CD8+ T cells sorted from blood, obtained in a trial of the OX40 agonist ivuxolimab. This sequence joins TRBV5-6 and TRBJ1-5, with 9 nucleotides matching TRBD1. The source of this sequence is an adult with an advanced solid tumor such as melanoma, head and neck, liver or kidney cancer. Here the CDR3 DNA reads TGTGCCAGCAGCTTCGGGACAGGGTATCAGCCCCAGCATTTT. Encoded protein: CASSFGTGYQPQHF.